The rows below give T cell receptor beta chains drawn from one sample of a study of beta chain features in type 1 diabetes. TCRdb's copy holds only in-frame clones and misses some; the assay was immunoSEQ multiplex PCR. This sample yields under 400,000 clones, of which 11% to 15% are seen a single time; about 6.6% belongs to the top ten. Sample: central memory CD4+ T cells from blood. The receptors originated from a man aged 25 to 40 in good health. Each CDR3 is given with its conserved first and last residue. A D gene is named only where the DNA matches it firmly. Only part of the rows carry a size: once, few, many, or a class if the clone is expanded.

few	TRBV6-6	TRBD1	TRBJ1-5	CATHGQGPNQPQHF	TGTGCCACCCACGGACAGGGGCCCAATCAGCCCCAGCATTTT
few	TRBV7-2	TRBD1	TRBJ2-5	CASSRQTGGETQYF	TGTGCCAGCAGCCGGCAGACAGGGGGCGAGACCCAGTACTTC
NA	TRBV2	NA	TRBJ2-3	CASTQEGLPDTQYF	TGTGCCAGCACCCAAGAGGGTTTGCCAGATACGCAGTATTTT
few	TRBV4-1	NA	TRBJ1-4	CASSQERHNNEKLFF	TGCGCCAGCAGCCAAGAAAGGCACAATAATGAAAAACTGTTTTTT
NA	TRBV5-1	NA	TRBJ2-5	CASSKSRGQETQYF	TGCGCCAGCAGCAAGTCGAGAGGTCAAGAGACCCAGTACTTC
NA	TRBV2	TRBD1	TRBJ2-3	CATGTGTDTQYF	TGTGCCACCGGGACAGGCACAGATACGCAGTATTTT
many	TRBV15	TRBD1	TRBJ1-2	CATSRDVVGTGVYGYTF	TGTGCCACCAGCAGAGACGTCGTTGGGACAGGGGTGTATGGCTACACCTTC
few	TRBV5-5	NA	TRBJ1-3	CASSQSPTDSGNTIYF	TGTGCCAGCAGCCAAAGTCCAACAGACTCTGGAAACACCATATATTTT
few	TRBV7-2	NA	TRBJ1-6	CASRVYNSPLHF	TGTGCCAGCAGGGTCTATAATTCACCCCTCCACTTT
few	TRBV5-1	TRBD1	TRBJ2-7	CASSFTGGSYEQYF	TGTGCCAGCAGCTTTACAGGGGGCTCCTACGAGCAGTACTTC
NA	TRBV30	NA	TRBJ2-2	CAWSRRVGELFF	TGTGCCTGGAGTCGAAGGGTCGGGGAGCTGTTTTTT
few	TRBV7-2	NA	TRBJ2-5	CASSLDGSRDQYF	TGTGCCAGCAGCTTAGACGGGTCAAGGGACCAGTACTTC
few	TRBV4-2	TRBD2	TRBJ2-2	CASSHSLAGGDTGELFF	TGTGCCAGCAGCCATTCGCTAGCGGGAGGGGACACCGGGGAGCTGTTTTTT
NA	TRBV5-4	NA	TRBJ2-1	CASSLEAASYNEQFF	TGTGCCAGCAGCTTGGAGGCCGCTTCCTACAATGAGCAGTTCTTC
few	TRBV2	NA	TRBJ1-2	CASSVTENYGYTF	TGTGCCAGCAGTGTGACAGAAAACTATGGCTACACCTTC
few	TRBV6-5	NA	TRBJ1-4	CASRRTATNEKLFF	TGTGCCAGCAGGAGGACAGCCACTAATGAAAAACTGTTTTTT
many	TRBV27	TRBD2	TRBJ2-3	CASSPGLADTDTQYF	TGTGCCAGCAGTCCTGGACTAGCGGACACAGATACGCAGTATTTT
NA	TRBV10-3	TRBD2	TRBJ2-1	CAISRRSSGSGGEQFF	TGTGCCATCAGTCGGAGATCTAGCGGGAGTGGCGGTGAGCAGTTCTTC
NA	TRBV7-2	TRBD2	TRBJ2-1	CASSLARGGRDIEQFF	TGTGCCAGCAGCTTAGCGCGGGGGGGCCGTGACATTGAGCAGTTCTTC
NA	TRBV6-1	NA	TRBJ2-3	CASRPGGPITDTQYF	TGTGCCAGCAGACCTGGGGGCCCAATCACAGATACGCAGTATTTT
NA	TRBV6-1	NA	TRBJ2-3	CASSEGALRDTDTQYF	TGTGCCAGCAGTGAAGGGGCTCTTCGAGACACAGATACGCAGTATTTT
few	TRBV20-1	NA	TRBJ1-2	CSAGGRYGYTF	TGCAGTGCGGGCGGACGCTATGGCTACACCTTC
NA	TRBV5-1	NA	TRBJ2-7	CASSLGAGTTYEQYF	TGCGCCAGCAGCCTAGGCGCCGGGACAACCTACGAGCAGTACTTC
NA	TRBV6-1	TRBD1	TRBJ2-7	CASRDRGPYEQYF	TGTGCCAGCAGAGACAGGGGTCCCTACGAGCAGTACTTC
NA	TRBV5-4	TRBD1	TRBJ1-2	CASSFVDRSNYGYTF	TGTGCCAGCAGCTTCGTGGACAGGAGCAACTATGGCTACACCTTC
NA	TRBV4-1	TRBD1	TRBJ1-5	CASSQGGRGRVVNQPQHF	TGCGCCAGCAGCCAGGGGGGCAGGGGGCGCGTAGTTAATCAGCCCCAGCATTTT
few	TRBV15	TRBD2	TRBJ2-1	CATSTGGSYNEQFF	TGTGCCACCAGCACCGGGGGGTCCTACAATGAGCAGTTCTTC
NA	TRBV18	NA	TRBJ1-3	CASSPSRTHFSGNTIYF	TGTGCCAGCTCACCGTCCCGGACACATTTCTCTGGAAACACCATATATTTT
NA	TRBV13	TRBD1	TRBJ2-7	CASSSMGYSDREEQYF	TGTGCCAGCAGCTCAATGGGATACTCGGACAGGGAAGAGCAGTACTTC
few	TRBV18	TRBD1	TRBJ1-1	CASSRRDSGGLNTEAFF	TGTGCCAGCTCTCGCCGGGACAGCGGAGGGTTGAACACTGAAGCTTTCTTT
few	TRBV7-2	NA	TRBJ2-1	CASSSSPGGEQFF	TGTGCCAGCAGCTCCTCCCCCGGGGGTGAGCAGTTCTTC
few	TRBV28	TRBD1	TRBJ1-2	CASSSGQGAGGYTF	TGTGCCAGCAGTTCGGGACAGGGGGCTGGAGGCTACACCTTC
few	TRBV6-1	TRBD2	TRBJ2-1	CASSKAGTSPYNEQFF	TGTGCCAGCAGTAAAGCCGGGACTAGTCCCTACAATGAGCAGTTCTTC
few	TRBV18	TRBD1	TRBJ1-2	CASSLGTGQGVHGYTF	TGTGCCAGCTCACTAGGGACGGGACAGGGGGTCCACGGCTACACCTTC
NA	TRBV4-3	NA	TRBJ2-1	CASSQVGENEQFF	TGCGCCAGCAGCCAAGTAGGGGAAAATGAGCAGTTCTTC
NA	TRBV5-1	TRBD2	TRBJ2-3	CASSPASGRATDTQYF	TGCGCCAGCAGCCCAGCTAGCGGGAGGGCTACAGATACGCAGTATTTT
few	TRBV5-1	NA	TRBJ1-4	CASSLGENEKLFF	TGCGCCAGCAGCTTGGGGGAGAATGAAAAACTGTTTTTT
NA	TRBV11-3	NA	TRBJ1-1	CASVRNLNTEAFF	TGTGCCAGTGTCAGGAATCTGAACACTGAAGCTTTCTTT
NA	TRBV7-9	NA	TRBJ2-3	CASSLSGSTDTQYF	TGTGCCAGCAGCTTAAGCGGGAGCACAGATACGCAGTATTTT
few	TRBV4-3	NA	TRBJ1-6	CASSQDGGTQPNSPLHF	TGCGCCAGCAGCCAAGACGGAGGGACACAACCGAATTCACCCCTCCACTTT
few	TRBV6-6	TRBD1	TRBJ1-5	CASRLPGGQGHQPQHF	TGTGCCAGCAGACTCCCAGGGGGACAGGGACATCAGCCCCAGCATTTT
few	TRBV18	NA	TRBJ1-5	CASSPTDSNQPQHF	TGTGCCAGCTCACCAACAGATAGCAATCAGCCCCAGCATTTT
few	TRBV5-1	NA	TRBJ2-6	CASRPRAHSGANVLTF	TGCGCCAGCAGGCCCAGGGCCCACTCTGGGGCCAACGTCCTGACTTTC
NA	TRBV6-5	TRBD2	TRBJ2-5	CASRLKTSAETQYF	TGTGCCAGCAGGTTAAAGACTAGCGCAGAGACCCAGTACTTC
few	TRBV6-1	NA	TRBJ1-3	CASSRTDRSGNTIYF	TGTGCCAGCAGTCGGACGGACCGCTCTGGAAACACCATATATTTT
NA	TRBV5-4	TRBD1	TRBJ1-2	CASSIGTVYGYTF	TGTGCCAGCAGCATTGGGACAGTCTATGGCTACACCTTC
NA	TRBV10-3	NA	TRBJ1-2	CAISKEANYGYTF	TGTGCCATCAGTAAGGAAGCTAACTATGGCTACACCTTC
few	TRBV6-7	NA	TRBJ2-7	CASSYSSTGCDEQYF	TGTGCCAGCAGTTACTCGAGTACAGGTTGCGACGAGCAGTACTTC
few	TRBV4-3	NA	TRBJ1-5	CASSQDAGGQPQHF	TGCGCCAGCAGCCAAGATGCGGGGGGGCAGCCCCAGCATTTT
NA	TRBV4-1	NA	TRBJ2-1	CASSQDPLGALYNEQFF	TGCGCCAGCAGCCAAGATCCGCTCGGAGCACTCTACAATGAGCAGTTCTTC
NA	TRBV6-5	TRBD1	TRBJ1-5	CASSYRGPRQPQHF	TGTGCCAGCAGTTACAGGGGGCCTAGACAGCCCCAGCATTTT
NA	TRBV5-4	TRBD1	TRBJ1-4	CASSSGQGIQKLFF	TGTGCCAGCAGCTCAGGACAGGGTATACAAAAACTGTTTTTT
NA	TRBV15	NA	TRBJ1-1	CATGVGAGTEAFF	TGTGCCACCGGGGTCGGGGCGGGAACTGAAGCTTTCTTT